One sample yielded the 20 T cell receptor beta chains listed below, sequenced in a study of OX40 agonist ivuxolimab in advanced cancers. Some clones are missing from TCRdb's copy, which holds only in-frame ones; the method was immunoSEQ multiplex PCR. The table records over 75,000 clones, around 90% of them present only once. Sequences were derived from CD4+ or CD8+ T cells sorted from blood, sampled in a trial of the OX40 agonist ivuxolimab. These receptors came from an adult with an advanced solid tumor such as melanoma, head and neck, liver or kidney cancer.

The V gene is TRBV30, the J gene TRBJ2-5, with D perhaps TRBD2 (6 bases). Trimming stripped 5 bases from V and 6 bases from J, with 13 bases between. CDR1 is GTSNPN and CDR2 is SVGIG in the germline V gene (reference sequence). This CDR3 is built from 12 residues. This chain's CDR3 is CAWDPGGQTQYF. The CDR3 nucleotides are TGTGCCTGGGATCCCGGAGGGCAGACCCAGTACTTC.

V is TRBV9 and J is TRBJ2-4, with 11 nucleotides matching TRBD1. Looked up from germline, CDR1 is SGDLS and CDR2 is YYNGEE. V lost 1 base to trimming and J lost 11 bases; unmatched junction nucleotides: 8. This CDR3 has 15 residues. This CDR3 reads CASSVMGLGQGVQYF. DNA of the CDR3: TGTGCCAGCAGCGTAATGGGTCTGGGACAGGGGGTTCAGTACTTC.

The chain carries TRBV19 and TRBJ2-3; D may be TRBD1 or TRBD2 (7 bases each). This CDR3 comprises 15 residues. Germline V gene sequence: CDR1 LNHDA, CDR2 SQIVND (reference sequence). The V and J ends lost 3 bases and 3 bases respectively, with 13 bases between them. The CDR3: CASSIWQGGTDTQYF. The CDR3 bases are TGTGCCAGTAGTATCTGGCAGGGGGGGACAGATACGCAGTATTTT.

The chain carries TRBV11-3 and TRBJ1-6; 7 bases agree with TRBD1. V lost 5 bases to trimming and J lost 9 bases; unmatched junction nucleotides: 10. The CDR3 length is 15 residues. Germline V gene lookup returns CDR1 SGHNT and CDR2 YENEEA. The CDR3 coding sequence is TGTGCCAGCAGCGTGTTACCAGGGGGATTTTCACCCCTCCACTTT. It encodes CASSVLPGGFSPLHF.

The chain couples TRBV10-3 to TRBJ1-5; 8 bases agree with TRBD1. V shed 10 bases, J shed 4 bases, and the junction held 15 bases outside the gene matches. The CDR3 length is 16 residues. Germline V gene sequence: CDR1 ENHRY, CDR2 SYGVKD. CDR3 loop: CATRRAGGTGNQPQHF. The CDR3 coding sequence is TGTGCCACCCGCCGGGCCGGGGGGACAGGTAATCAGCCCCAGCATTTT.

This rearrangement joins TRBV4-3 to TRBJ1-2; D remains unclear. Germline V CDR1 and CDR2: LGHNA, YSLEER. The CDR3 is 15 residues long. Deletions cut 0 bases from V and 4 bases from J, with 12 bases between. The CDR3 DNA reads TGCGCCAGCAGCCAAGAGATCGGCGGCATCTATGGCTACACCTTC. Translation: CASSQEIGGIYGYTF.

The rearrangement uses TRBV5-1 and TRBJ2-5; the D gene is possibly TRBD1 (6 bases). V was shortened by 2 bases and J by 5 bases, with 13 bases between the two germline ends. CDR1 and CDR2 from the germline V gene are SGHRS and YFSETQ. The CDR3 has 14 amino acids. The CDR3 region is CASSLRAGVETQYF. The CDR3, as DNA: TGCGCCAGCAGCTTAAGGGCAGGGGTTGAGACCCAGTACTTC.

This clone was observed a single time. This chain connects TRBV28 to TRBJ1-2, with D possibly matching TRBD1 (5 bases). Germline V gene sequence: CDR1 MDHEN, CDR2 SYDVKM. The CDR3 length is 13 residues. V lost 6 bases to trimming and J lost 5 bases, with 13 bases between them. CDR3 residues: CASRSGGGYGYTF. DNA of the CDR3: TGTGCCAGCAGGTCGGGGGGAGGGTATGGCTACACCTTC.

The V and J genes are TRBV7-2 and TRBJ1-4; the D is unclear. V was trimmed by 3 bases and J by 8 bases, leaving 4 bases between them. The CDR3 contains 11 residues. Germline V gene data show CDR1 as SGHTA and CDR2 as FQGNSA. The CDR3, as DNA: TGTGCCAGCAGCTTGGTAGAAAAACTGTTTTTT. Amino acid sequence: CASSLVEKLFF.

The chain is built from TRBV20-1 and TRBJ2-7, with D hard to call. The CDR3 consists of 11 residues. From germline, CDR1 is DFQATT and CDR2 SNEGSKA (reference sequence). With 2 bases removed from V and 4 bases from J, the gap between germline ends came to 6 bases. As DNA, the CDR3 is TGCAGTGCTAGACGAAGTTACGAGCAGTACTTC. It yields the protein CSARRSYEQYF.

The CDR3 loop reads CACGRMNTEAFF. CDR3 nucleotide sequence: TGTGCCTGTGGACGGATGAACACTGAAGCTTTCTTT. This chain connects TRBV2 to TRBJ1-1; D is undetermined. Trimming removed 11 bases from V and 0 bases from J, with 10 bases in between. The CDR3 loop spans 12 amino acids. Germline lookup yields CDR1 SNHLY and CDR2 FYNNEI.

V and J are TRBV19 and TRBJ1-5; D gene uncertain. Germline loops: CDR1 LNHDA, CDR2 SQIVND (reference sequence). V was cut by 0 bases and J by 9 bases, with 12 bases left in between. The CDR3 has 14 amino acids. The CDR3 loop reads CASSIDTKLLPQHF. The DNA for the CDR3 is TGTGCCAGTAGTATAGACACAAAGCTCTTGCCCCAGCATTTT.

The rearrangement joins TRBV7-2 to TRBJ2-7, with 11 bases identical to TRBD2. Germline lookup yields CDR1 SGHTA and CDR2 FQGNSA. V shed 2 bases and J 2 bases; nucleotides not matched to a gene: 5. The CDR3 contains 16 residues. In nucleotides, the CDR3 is TGTGCCAGCAGCTTATTCCTAGCGGGGGGCGCCTACGAGCAGTACTTC. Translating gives CASSLFLAGGAYEQYF.

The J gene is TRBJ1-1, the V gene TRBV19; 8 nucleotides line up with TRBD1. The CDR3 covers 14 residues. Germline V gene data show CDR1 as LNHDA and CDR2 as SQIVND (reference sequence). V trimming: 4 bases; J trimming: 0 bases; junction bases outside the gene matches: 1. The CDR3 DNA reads TGTGCCAGTAGTAAGGACAGGGTGAACACTGAAGCTTTCTTT. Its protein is CASSKDRVNTEAFF.

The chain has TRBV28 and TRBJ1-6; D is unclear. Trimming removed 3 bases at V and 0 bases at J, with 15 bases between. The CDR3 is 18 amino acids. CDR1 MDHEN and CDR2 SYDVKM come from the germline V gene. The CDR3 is CASSLTLGIGSYNSPLHF. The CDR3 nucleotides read TGTGCCAGCAGTTTGACTCTCGGAATAGGCTCCTATAATTCACCCCTCCACTTT. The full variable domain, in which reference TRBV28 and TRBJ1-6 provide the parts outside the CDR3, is DVKVTQSSRYLVKRTGEKVFLECVQDMDHENMFWYRQDPGLGLRLIYFSYDVKMKEKGDIPEGYSVSREKKERFSLILESASTNQTSMYLCASSLTLGIGSYNSPLHFGNGTRLTVT.

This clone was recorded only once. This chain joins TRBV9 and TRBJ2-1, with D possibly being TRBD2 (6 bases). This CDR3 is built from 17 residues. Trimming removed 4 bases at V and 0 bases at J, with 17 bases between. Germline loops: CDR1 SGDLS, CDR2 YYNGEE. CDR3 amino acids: CASSRTVGGISYNEQFF. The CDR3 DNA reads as TGTGCCAGCAGCCGAACCGTAGGCGGGATCTCCTACAATGAGCAGTTCTTC.

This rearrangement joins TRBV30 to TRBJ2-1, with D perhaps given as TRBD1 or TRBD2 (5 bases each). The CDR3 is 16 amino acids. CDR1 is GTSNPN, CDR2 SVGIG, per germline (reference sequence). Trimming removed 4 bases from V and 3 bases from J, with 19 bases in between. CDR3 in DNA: TGTGCCTGGACTACGCCGGGACGTCGGGGCTACAATGAGCAGTTCTTC. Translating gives CAWTTPGRRGYNEQFF.

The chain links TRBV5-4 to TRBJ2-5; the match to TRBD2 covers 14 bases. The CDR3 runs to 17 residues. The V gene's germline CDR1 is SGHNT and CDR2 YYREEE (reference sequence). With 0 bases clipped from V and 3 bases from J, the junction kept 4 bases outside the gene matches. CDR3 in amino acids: CASSLVGLAGGKETQYF. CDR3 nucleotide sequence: TGTGCCAGCAGCTTGGTCGGACTAGCGGGAGGTAAAGAGACCCAGTACTTC.

The CDR3 DNA follows: TGTGCCAGCAGTCCGACGTGGGGTGGGGGCACAGATACGCAGTATTTT. This encodes CASSPTWGGGTDTQYF. The chain has TRBV2 and TRBJ2-3; D gene uncertain. The CDR3 is 16 residues long. Germline lookup yields CDR1 SNHLY and CDR2 FYNNEI. Deletions cut 5 bases from V and 1 base from J, with 16 bases between.

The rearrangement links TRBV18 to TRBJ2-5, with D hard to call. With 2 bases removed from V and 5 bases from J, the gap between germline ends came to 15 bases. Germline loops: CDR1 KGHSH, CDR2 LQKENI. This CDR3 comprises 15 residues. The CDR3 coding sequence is TGTGCCAGCTCACCAAGCGAGGAGACGGAGGAGACCCAGTACTTC. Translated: CASSPSEETEETQYF. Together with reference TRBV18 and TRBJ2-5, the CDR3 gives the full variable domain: NAGVMQNPRHLVRRRGQEARLRCSPMKGHSHVYWYRQLPEEGLKFMVYLQKENIIDESGMPKERFSAEFPKEGPSILRIQQVVRGDSAAYFCASSPSEETEETQYFGPGTRLLVL.